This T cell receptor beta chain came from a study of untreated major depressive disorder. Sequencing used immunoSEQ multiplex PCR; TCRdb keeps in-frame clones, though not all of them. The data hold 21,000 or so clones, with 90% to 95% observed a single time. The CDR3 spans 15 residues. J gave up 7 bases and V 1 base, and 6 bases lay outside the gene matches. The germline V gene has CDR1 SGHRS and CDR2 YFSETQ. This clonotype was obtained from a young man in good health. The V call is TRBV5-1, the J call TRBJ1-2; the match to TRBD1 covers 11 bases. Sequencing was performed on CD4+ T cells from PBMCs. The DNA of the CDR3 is TGCGCCAGCAGCTTGTCAGGACAGGGGGCCTCTGGCTACACCTTC. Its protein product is CASSLSGQGASGYTF.